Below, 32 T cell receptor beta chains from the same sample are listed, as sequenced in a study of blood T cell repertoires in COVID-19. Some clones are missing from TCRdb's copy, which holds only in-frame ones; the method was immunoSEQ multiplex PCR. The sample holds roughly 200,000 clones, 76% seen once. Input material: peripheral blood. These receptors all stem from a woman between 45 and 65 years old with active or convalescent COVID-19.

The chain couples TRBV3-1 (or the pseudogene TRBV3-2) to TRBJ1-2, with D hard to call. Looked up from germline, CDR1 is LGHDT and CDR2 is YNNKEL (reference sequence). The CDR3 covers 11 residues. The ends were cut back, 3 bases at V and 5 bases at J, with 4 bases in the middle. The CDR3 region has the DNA TGTGCCAGCAGCCAGTATTATGGCTACACCTTC. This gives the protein CASSQYYGYTF.

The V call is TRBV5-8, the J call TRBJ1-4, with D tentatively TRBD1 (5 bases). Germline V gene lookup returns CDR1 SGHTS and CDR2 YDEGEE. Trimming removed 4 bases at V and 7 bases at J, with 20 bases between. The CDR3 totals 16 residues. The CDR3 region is CASSARVGGDSEKLFF. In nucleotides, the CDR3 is TGTGCCAGCAGCGCGCGCGTGGGGGGAGATAGTGAAAAACTGTTTTTT.

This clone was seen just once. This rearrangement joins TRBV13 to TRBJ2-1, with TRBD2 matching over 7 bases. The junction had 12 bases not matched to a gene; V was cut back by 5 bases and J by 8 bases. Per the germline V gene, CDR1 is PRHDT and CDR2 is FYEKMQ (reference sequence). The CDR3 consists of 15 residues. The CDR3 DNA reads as TGTGCCAGCAGCCAACGGGACTACCCGAGGGATGAGCAGTTCTTC. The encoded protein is CASSQRDYPRDEQFF.

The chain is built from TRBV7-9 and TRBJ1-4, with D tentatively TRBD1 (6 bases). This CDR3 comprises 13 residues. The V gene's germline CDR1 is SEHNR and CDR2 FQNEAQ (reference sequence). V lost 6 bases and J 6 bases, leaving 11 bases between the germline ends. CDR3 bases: TGTGCCAGCAGTCCGGGACATGATGAAAAACTGTTTTTT. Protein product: CASSPGHDEKLFF.

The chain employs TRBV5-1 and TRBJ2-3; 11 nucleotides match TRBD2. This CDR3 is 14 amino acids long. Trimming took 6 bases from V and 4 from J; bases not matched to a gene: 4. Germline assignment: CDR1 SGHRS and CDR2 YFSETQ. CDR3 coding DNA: TGCGCCAGCAACTCGGGACTAGCGGCAGATACGCAGTATTTT. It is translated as CASNSGLAADTQYF.

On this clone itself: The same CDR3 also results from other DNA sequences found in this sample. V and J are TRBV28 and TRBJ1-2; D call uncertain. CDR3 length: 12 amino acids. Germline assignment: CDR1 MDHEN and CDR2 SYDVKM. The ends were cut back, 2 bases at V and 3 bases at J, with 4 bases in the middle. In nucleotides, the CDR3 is TGTGCCAGCAGTTTACGTCACTATGGCTACACCTTC. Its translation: CASSLRHYGYTF.

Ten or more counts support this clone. The CDR3 region is CASSIDSSGSSYNEQFF. In DNA form, the CDR3 reads TGTGCCAGTAGTATAGATTCTAGCGGTAGCTCCTACAATGAGCAGTTCTTC. The chain joins TRBV19 to TRBJ2-1; 7 nucleotides line up with TRBD2. The V gene end was trimmed by 0 bases and the J gene end by 0 bases; junction bases not matched to a gene: 5. The CDR3 covers 17 residues. From germline, CDR1 is LNHDA and CDR2 SQIVND (reference sequence).

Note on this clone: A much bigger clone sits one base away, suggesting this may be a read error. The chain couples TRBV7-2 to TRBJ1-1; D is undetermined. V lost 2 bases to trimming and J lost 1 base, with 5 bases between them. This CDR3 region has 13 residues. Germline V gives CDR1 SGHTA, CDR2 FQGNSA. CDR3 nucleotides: TGTGCCAGCAGCTTAACAACGAACACTGAAGCTTTCTTT. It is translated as CASSLTTNTEAFF.

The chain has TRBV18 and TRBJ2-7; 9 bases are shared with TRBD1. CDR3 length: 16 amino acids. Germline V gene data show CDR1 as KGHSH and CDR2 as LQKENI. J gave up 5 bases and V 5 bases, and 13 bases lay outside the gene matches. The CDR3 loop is CASSNQPGQGSHEQYF. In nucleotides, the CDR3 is TGTGCCAGCTCAAATCAACCGGGACAGGGATCCCACGAGCAGTACTTC.

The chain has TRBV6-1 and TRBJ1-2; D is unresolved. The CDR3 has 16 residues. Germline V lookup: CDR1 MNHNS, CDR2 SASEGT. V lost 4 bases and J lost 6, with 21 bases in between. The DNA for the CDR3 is TGTGCCAGCAGTGGGAGGATAACCGGGCCGGGAAATGGCTACACCTTC. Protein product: CASSGRITGPGNGYTF.

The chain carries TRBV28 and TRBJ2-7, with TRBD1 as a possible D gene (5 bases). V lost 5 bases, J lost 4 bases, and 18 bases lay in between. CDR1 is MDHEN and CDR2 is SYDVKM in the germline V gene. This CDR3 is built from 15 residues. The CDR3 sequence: CASSEWGKFEYEQYF. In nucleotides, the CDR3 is TGTGCCAGCAGTGAATGGGGCAAGTTCGAGTACGAGCAGTACTTC.

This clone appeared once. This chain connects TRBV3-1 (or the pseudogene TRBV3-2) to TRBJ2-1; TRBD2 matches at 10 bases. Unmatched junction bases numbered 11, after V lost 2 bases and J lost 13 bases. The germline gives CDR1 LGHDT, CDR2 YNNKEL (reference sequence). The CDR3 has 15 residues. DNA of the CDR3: TGTGCCAGCAGCCAATCAATGGCTAGCGGGAGAGTCCAGTTCTTC. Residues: CASSQSMASGRVQFF.

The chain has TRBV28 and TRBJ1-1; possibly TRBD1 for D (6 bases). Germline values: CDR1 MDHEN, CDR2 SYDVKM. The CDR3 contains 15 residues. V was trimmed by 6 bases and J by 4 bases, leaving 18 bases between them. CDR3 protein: CASSSKGGRSTEAFF. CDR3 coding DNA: TGTGCCAGCAGCTCAAAGGGGGGGCGATCCACTGAAGCTTTCTTT.

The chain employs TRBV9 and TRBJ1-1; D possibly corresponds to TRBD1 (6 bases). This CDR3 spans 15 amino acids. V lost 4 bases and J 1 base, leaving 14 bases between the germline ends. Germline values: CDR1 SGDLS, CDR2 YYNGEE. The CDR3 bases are TGTGCCAGCAGCCTTGTAGGGACACAGAACACTGAAGCTTTCTTT. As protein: CASSLVGTQNTEAFF.

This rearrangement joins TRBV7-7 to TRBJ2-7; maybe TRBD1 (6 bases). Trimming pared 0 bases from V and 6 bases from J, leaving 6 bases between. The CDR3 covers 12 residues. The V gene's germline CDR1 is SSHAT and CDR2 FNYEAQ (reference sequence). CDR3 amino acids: CASSLAGGEQYF. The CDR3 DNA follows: TGTGCCAGCAGCTTAGCAGGGGGCGAGCAGTACTTC.

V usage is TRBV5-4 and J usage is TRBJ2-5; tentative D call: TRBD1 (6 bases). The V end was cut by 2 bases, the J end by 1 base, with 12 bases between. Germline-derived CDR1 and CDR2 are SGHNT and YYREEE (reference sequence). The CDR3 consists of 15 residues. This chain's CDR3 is CASSLAGTLQETQYF. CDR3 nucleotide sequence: TGTGCCAGCAGCTTAGCCGGGACACTCCAAGAGACCCAGTACTTC.

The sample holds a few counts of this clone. CDR3 residues: CASSRGSNQPQHF. In nucleotides, the CDR3 is TGTGCCAGCAGCCGAGGGAGCAATCAGCCCCAGCATTTT. The rearrangement uses TRBV11-2 and TRBJ1-5, with D uncertain. The CDR3 sequence is 13 residues long. Trimming left V 5 bases short and J 1 base short, with 6 bases between. Germline values: CDR1 SGHAT, CDR2 FQNNGV.

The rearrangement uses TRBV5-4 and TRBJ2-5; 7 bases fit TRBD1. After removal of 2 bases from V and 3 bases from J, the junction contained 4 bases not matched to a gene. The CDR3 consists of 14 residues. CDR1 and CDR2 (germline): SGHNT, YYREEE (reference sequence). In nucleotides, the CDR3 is TGTGCCAGCAGCTTCGGTGACAGGGAAGAGACCCAGTACTTC. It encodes CASSFGDREETQYF.

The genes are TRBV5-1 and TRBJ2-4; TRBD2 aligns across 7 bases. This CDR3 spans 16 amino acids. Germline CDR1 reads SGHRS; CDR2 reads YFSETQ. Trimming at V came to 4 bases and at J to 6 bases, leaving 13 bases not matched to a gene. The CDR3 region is CASSPRWGRGPNIQYF. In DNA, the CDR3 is TGCGCCAGCAGCCCGCGTTGGGGGAGGGGACCAAACATTCAGTACTTC.

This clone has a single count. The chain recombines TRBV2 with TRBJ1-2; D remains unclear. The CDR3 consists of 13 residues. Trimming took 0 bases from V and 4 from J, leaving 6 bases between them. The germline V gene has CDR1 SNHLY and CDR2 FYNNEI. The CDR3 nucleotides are TGTGCCAGCAGTGAAGCGCGGGGCTATGGCTACACCTTC. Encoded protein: CASSEARGYGYTF.

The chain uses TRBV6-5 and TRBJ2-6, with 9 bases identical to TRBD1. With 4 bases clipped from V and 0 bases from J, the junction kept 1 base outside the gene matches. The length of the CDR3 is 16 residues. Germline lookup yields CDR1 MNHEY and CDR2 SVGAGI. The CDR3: CASSWDRDSGANVLTF. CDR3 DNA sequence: TGTGCCAGCAGTTGGGACAGGGACTCTGGGGCCAACGTCCTGACTTTC.

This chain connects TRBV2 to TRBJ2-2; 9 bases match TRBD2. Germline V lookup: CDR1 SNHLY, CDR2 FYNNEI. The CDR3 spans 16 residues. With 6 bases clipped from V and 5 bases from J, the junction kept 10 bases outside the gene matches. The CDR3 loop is CASRAGGSGRTGELFF. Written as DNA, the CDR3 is TGTGCCAGCAGGGCGGGGGGAAGCGGGAGGACCGGGGAGCTGTTTTTT. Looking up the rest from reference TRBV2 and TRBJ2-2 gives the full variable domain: EPEVTQTPSHQVTQMGQEVILRCVPISNHLYFYWYRQILGQKVEFLVSFYNNEISEKSEIFDDQFSVERPDGSNFTLKIRSTKLEDSAMYFCASRAGGSGRTGELFFGEGSRLTVL.

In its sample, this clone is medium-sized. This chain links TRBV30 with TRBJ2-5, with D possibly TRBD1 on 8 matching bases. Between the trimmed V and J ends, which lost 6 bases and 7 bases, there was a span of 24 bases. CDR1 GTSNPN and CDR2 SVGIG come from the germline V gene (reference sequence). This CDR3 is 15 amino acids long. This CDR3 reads CACLREQGGTGTQYF. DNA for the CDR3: TGTGCCTGCTTAAGGGAACAGGGGGGGACCGGGACCCAGTACTTC.

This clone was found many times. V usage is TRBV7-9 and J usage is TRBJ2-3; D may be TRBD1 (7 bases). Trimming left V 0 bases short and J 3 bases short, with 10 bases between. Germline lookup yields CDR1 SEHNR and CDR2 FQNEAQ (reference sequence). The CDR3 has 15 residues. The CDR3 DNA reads TGTGCCAGCAGCTTAGCGACAGGGAGGACAGATACGCAGTATTTT. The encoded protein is CASSLATGRTDTQYF.

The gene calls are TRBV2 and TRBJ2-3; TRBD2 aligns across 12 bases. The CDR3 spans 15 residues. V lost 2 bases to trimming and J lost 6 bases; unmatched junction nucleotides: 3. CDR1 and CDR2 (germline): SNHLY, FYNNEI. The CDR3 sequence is CASSETSGGLDTQYF. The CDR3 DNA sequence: TGTGCCAGCAGTGAAACTAGCGGGGGGTTGGATACGCAGTATTTT.

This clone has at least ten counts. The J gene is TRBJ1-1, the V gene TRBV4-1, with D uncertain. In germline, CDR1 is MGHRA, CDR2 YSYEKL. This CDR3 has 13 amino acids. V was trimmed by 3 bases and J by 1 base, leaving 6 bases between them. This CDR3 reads CASSQGPNTEAFF. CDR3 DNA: TGCGCCAGCAGCCAGGGCCCGAACACTGAAGCTTTCTTT.

Written as DNA, the CDR3 is TGTGCCAGCAGTGGGGGCGTAACGGGCGGTCGTTACGAGCAGTACTTC. This sequence encodes CASSGGVTGGRYEQYF. The chain has TRBV6-1 and TRBJ2-7; D possibly corresponds to TRBD1 (5 bases). The germline V and J ends were trimmed by 4 bases and 4 bases, with 20 bases remaining between them. Germline values: CDR1 MNHNS, CDR2 SASEGT. This CDR3 is built from 16 residues.

The CDR3 sequence is CAWQGDSDYEQYF. In DNA form, the CDR3 reads TGTGCCTGGCAGGGGGATTCGGATTACGAGCAGTACTTC. The J gene is TRBJ2-7, the V gene TRBV30, with TRBD1 matching 7 bases. The CDR3 is made up of 13 amino acids. V trimming: 5 bases; J trimming: 4 bases; junction bases outside the gene matches: 8. The germline CDR1 and CDR2 sequences are GTSNPN and SVGIG (reference sequence).

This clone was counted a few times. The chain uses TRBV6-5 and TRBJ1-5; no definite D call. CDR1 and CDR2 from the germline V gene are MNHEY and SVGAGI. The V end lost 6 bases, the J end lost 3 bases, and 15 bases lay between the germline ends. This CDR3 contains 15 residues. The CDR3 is CASRLMRDDNQPQHF. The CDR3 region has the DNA TGTGCCAGCAGACTAATGCGTGACGACAATCAGCCCCAGCATTTT.

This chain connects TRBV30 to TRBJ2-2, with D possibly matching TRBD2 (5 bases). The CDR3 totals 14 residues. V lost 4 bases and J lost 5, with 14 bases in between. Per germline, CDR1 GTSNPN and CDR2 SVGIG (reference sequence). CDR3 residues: CAWNRDRYTGELFF. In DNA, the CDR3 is TGTGCCTGGAACCGGGATCGTTATACCGGGGAGCTGTTTTTT.

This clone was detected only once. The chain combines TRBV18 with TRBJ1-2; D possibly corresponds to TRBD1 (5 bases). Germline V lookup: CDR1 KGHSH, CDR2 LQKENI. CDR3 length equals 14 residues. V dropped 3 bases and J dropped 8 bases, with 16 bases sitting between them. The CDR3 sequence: CASSPSGREDGYTF. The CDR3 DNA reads TGTGCCAGCTCACCGTCGGGCAGGGAGGACGGCTACACCTTC.

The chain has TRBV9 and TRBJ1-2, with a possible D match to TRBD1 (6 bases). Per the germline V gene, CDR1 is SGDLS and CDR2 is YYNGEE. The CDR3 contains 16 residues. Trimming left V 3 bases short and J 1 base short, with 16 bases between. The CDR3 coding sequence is TGTGCCAGCAGCGCCACTTCAGGGGTTGGTAACTATGGCTACACCTTC. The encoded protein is CASSATSGVGNYGYTF.